This section outlines one T cell receptor (beta chain) sequence together with its context. Antigen: not known. Germline V gene data show CDR1 as SGHRS and CDR2 as YFSETQ. The V gene lost 4 bases and the J gene lost 0 bases, with 14 bases spanning the gap. The length of the CDR3 is 16 residues. These data are taken from a study of T cells in narcolepsy. Study-wide results and limits: Autoreactive clone sequences were missing from some blood memory CD4+ repertoires.

The repertoire was sequenced with immunoSEQ multiplex PCR; TCRdb's copy has only in-frame clones and lacks some. The repertoire holds tens of thousands of clones, with 92% as singletons. Sequenced sample: CD45RA- memory CD4+ T cells from PBMCs. The rearrangement uses TRBV5-1 and TRBJ1-3; D not resolved. This receptor was obtained from a human donor with narcolepsy. The CDR3 loop reads CASSPSAGSSGNTIYF. CDR3 nucleotide sequence: TGCGCCAGCAGCCCCTCTGCGGGAAGCTCTGGAAACACCATATATTTT.